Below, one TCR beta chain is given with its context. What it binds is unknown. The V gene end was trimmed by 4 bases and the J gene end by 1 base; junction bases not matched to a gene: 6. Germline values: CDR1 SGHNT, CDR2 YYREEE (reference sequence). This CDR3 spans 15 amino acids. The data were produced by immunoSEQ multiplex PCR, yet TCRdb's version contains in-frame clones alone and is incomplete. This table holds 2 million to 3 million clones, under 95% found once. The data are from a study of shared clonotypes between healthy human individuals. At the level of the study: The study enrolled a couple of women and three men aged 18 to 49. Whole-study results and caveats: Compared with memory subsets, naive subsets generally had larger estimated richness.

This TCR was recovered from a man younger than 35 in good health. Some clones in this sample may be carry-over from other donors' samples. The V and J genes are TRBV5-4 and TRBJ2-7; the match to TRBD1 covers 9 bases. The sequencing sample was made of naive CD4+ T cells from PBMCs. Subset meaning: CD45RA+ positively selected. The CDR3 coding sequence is TGTGCCAGCAGCGGGGGGACAGGGAGATCCTACGAGCAGTACTTC. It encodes CASSGGTGRSYEQYF.